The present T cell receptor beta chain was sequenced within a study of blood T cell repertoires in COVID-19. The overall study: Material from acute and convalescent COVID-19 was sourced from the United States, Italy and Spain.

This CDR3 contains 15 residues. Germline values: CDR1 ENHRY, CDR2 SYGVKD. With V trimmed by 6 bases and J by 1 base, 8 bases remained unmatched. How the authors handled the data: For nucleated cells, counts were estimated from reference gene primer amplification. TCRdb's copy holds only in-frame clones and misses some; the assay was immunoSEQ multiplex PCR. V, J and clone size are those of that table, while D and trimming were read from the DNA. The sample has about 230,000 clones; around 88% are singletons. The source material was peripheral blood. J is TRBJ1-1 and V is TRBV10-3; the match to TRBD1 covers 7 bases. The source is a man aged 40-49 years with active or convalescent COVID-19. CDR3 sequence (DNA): TGTGCCATCAGAGATACGGGACAGCGGAACACTGAAGCTTTCTTT. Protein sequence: CAIRDTGQRNTEAFF.